The clone carrying this TCR beta chain appeared a few times. Its antigen remains unknown. This sample was taken from a study of response to subunit inactivated influenza vaccine. Broader study findings: The study's authors posited that every seasonal influenza vaccination enlists few new T cells.

V was clipped by 6 bases and J by 9 bases, with 14 bases between them. In germline, CDR1 is SEHNR, CDR2 FQNEAQ (reference sequence). This CDR3 comprises 13 residues. TCRdb passed the RT-PCR reads through MiXCR, listing each CDR3 protein once. The sample includes a few hundred thousand distinct CDR3 sequences, approximately 15% of them seen just once. The specimen comprised PBMCs from blood, sampled roughly 13 days after vaccination. The receptor was isolated from a man aged 45 to 65 who received an inactivated influenza vaccine. The V gene is TRBV7-9, the J gene TRBJ2-2; D remains unclear. The chain's CDR3 is CASRNGVLRELFF. CDR3 DNA: TGTGCCAGCAGGAACGGCGTCCTCCGGGAGCTGTTTTTT.